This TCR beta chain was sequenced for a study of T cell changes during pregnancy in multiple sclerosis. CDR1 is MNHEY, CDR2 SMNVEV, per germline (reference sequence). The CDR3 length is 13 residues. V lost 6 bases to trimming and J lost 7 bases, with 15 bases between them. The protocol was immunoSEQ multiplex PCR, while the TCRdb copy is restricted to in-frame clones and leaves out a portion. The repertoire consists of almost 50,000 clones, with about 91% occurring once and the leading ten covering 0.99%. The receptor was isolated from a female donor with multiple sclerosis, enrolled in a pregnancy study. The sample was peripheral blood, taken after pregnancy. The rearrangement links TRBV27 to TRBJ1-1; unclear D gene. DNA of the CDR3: TGTGCCAGCAGCCCCAAGGGCCGGGGTGAAGCTTTCTTT. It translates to CASSPKGRGEAFF.